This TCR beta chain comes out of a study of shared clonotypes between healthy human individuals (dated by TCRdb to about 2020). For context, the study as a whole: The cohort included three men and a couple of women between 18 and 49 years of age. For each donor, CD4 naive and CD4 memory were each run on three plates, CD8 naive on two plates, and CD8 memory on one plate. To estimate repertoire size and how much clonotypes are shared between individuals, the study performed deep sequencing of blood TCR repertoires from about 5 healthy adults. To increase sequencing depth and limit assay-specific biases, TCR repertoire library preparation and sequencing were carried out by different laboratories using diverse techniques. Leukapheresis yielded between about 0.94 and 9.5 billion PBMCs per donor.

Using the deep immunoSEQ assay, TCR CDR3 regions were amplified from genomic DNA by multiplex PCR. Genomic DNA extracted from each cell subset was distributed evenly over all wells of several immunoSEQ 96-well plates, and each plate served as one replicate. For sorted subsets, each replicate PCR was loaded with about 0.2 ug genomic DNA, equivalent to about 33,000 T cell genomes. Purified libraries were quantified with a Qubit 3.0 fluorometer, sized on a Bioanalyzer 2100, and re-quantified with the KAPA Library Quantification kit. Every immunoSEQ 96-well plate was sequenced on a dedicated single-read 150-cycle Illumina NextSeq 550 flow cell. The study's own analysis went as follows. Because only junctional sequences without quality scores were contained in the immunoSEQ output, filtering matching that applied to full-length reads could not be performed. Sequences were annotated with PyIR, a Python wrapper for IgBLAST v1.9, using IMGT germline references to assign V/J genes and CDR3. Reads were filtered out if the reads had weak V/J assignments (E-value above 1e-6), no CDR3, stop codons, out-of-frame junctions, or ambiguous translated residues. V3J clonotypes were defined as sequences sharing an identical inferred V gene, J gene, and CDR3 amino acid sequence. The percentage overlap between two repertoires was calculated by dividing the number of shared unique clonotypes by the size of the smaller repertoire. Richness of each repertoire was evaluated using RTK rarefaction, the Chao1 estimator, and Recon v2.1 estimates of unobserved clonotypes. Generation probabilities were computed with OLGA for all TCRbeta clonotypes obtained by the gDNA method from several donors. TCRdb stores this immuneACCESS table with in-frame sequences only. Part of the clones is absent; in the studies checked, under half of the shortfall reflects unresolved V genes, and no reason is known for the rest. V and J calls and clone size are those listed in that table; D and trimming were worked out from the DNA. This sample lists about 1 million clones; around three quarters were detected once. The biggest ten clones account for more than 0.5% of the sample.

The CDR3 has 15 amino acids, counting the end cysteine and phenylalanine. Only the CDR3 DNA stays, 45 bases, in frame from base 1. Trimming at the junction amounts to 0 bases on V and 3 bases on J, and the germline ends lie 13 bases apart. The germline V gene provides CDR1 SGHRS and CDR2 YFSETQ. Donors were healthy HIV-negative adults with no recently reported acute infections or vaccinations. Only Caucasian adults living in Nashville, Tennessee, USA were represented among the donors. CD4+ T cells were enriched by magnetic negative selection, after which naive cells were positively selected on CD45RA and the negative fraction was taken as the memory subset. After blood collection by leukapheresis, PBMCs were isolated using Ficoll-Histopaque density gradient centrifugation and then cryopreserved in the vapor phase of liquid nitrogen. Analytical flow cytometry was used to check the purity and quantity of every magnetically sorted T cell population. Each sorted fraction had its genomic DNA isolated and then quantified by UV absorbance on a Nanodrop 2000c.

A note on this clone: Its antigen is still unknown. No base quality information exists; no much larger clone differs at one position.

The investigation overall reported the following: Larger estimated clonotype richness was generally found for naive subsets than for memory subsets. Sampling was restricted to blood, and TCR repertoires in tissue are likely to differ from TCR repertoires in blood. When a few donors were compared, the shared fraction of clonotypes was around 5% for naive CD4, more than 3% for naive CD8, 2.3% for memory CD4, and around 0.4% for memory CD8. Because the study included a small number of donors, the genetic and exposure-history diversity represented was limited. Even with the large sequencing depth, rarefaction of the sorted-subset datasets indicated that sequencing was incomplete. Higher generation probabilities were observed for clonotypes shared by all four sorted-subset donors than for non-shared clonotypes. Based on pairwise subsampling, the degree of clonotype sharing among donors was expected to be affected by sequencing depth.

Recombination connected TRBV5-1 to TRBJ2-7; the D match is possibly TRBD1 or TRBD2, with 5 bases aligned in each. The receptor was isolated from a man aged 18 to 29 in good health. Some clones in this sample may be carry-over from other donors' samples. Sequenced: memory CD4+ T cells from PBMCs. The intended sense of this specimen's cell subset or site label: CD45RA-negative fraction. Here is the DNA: TGCGCCAGCAGCTTGGGTGGGACGGAAAGCTACGAGCAGTACTTC. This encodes CASSLGGTESYEQYF.